The 9 T cell receptor beta chains listed next were all sequenced from one sample in a study of shared clonotypes between healthy human individuals. Only in-frame clones appear in the TCRdb table, and some are missing; sequencing was by immunoSEQ multiplex PCR. The data hold millions of clones, with approximately 95% observed a single time. The sequenced sample consisted of naive CD4+ T cells sorted from blood. The sample's subset: CD45RA+ positively selected. The receptors originated from a man aged 18 to 30 in good health.

This clone has just a few counts. This chain uses TRBV5-1 with TRBJ2-1, with D uncertain. The CDR3 has 15 residues. Germline CDR1 and CDR2: SGHRS and YFSETQ. The V and J ends lost 0 bases and 0 bases respectively, with 7 bases between them. DNA of the CDR3: TGCGCCAGCAGCTTGGGACCGAGCTCCTACAATGAGCAGTTCTTC. Translation: CASSLGPSSYNEQFF.

V usage is TRBV19 and J usage is TRBJ2-5; 9 bases map to TRBD1. Germline CDR1 is LNHDA and CDR2 is SQIVND (reference sequence). The CDR3 has 15 residues. Trimming took 4 bases from V and 4 from J; bases not matched to a gene: 7. The chain's CDR3 is CASSTGQGRAETQYF. The CDR3 bases are TGTGCCAGTAGTACGGGACAGGGAAGGGCAGAGACCCAGTACTTC.

As concerns this clone: One end of the junction fails to match germline, which may point to a read error. J is TRBJ2-5 and V is TRBV7-7; D possibly matches TRBD1 or TRBD2 (5 bases each). The CDR3 consists of 12 residues. Germline V gene data show CDR1 as SSHAT and CDR2 as FNYEAQ (reference sequence). The CDR3 DNA follows: TGTGCTAGCAGCTTATGGGGGGAGACCCAGTACTTC. This codes for CASSLWGETQYF.

This chain links TRBV11-3 with TRBJ2-3, with TRBD1 matching 10 bases. The germline gives CDR1 SGHNT, CDR2 YENEEA. The CDR3 totals 15 residues. The trim removed 2 bases at V and 5 bases at J, leaving 4 bases unmatched. This CDR3 reads CASSLRQGAGDTQYF. In DNA form, the CDR3 reads TGTGCCAGCAGCTTACGACAGGGGGCTGGAGATACGCAGTATTTT.

The CDR3 DNA reads as TGCGCCAGCAGCTTGGGCCTCGACCAGTTCTTC. This gives the protein CASSLGLDQFF. The gene calls are TRBV5-1 and TRBJ2-1, with D unclear. This CDR3 has 11 residues. The V end lost 0 bases, the J end lost 13 bases, and 8 bases lay between the germline ends. Germline V gives CDR1 SGHRS, CDR2 YFSETQ.

This rearrangement joins TRBV18 to TRBJ1-3; D is ambiguous. With 3 bases removed from V and 0 bases from J, the gap between germline ends came to 12 bases. The CDR3 extends over 16 amino acids. CDR1 is KGHSH, CDR2 LQKENI, per germline. CDR3 loop: CASSPIGDSSGNTIYF. DNA of the CDR3: TGTGCCAGCTCACCGATAGGTGATAGCTCTGGAAACACCATATATTTT.

This chain joins TRBV30 and TRBJ1-1, with unresolved D. The CDR3 extends over 15 amino acids. CDR1 and CDR2 (germline): GTSNPN, SVGIG (reference sequence). V was trimmed by 6 bases and J by 0 bases, leaving 17 bases between them. CDR3 residues: CACIKGSTMNTEAFF. CDR3 coding DNA: TGTGCCTGCATAAAAGGCTCCACTATGAACACTGAAGCTTTCTTT. Using reference TRBV30 and TRBJ1-1 for the parts outside the CDR3, the full variable domain is SQTIHQWPATLVQPVGSPLSLECTVEGTSNPNLYWYRQAAGRGLQLLFYSVGIGQISSEVPQNLSASRPQDRQFILSSKKLLLSDSGFYLCACIKGSTMNTEAFFGQGTRLTVV.

The chain has TRBV19 and TRBJ2-6; 8 positions match TRBD2. The germline V gene has CDR1 LNHDA and CDR2 SQIVND (reference sequence). The CDR3 covers 16 residues. V lost 5 bases, J lost 4 bases, and 7 bases stayed unmatched. CDR3 in amino acids: CASSPGLVGGANVLTF. CDR3 nucleotide sequence: TGTGCCAGTAGTCCGGGACTAGTAGGCGGGGCCAACGTCCTGACTTTC.

This chain uses TRBV10-3 with TRBJ1-4; D gene uncertain. The CDR3 consists of 13 residues. From germline, CDR1 is ENHRY and CDR2 SYGVKD. Trimming shortened V by 8 bases and J by 6 bases, and 13 bases separated the two germline ends. This CDR3 reads CAIGDKYDEKLFF. CDR3 in DNA: TGTGCCATCGGCGACAAGTACGATGAAAAACTGTTTTTT.